Below are 16 T cell receptor beta chains sequenced from a single sample in a study of human T cells and chemical hapten exposure. TCRdb redid the calling of the RACE reads with MiXCR, one entry per CDR3 protein. Of around 35,000 distinct CDR3 sequences in the sample, about 5.5% were seen once. Time point specified: healthy volunteer bleed at 6 weeks. Whole blood, unfractionated, served as the material for total RNA extraction. The sequenced sample consisted of whole blood. The receptors stem from a human donor in good health. Some clones in this sample may be carry-over from other donors' samples.

The chain is built from TRBV6-1 and TRBJ2-7, with a possible D match to TRBD1 (6 bases). Looked up from germline, CDR1 is MNHNS and CDR2 is SASEGT. The CDR3 has 12 residues. V lost 4 bases, J lost 4 bases, and 8 bases lay in between. The DNA for the CDR3 is TGTGCCAGCAGTGTACAGGGATACGAGCAGTACTTC. Translated, it gives CASSVQGYEQYF.

This clonotype was counted between two and nine times. The chain carries TRBV6-5 and TRBJ1-2, with 10 bases matching TRBD1. Germline CDR1 is MNHEY and CDR2 is SVGAGI. Germline trimming cut 6 bases from V and 8 bases from J; bases unmatched to any gene: 9. The CDR3 is 14 residues long. The CDR3 protein is CASSRDRGGYGYTF. The CDR3 DNA reads TGTGCCAGCAGCCGGGACAGGGGAGGGTACGGCTACACCTTC.

This clonotype was picked up many times. The chain uses TRBV6-2 or TRBV6-3 and TRBJ2-3; D is unresolved. The ends were cut back, 8 bases at V and 0 bases at J, with 12 bases in the middle. Germline V gives CDR1 MNHEY, CDR2 SVGEGT. The CDR3 spans 14 residues. Written as DNA, the CDR3 is TGTGCCAGCCTCCGACTCCATAGCACAGATACGCAGTATTTT. The encoded protein is CASLRLHSTDTQYF.

The table lists this clonotype with a few counts. The chain employs TRBV28 and TRBJ1-5; TRBD1 is a possible D gene (6 bases). Trimming stripped 3 bases from V and 4 bases from J, with 13 bases between. CDR1 is MDHEN, CDR2 SYDVKM, per germline. The CDR3 sequence is 15 residues long. The CDR3 nucleotides read TGTGCCAGCAGTTTGCCCAGGGGCGATAATCAGCCCCAGCATTTT. This codes for CASSLPRGDNQPQHF. The full variable domain, with the rest looked up from reference TRBV28 and TRBJ1-5, is DVKVTQSSRYLVKRTGEKVFLECVQDMDHENMFWYRQDPGLGLRLIYFSYDVKMKEKGDIPEGYSVSREKKERFSLILESASTNQTSMYLCASSLPRGDNQPQHFGDGTRLSIL.

This clonotype was seen ten or more times. The chain joins TRBV7-2 to TRBJ2-1, with D unclear. CDR3 size: 13 residues. CDR1 and CDR2 (germline): SGHTA, FQGNSA. Trimming shortened V by 2 bases and J by 0 bases, and 2 bases separated the two germline ends. The DNA for the CDR3 is TGTGCCAGCAGCTTAAGCTCCTACAATGAGCAGTTCTTC. Its protein is CASSLSSYNEQFF.

This clonotype was recorded many times. The J gene is TRBJ2-4, the V gene TRBV20-1; 9 bases map to TRBD2. Germline CDR1 DFQATT, CDR2 SNEGSKA (reference sequence). J gave up 0 bases and V 1 base, and 16 bases lay outside the gene matches. The CDR3 runs 20 residues. The CDR3 coding sequence is TGCAGTGCTAGAGCCTTTCCCGGACTAGCGAGGGGTTTAGCCAAAAACATTCAGTACTTC. This translates into CSARAFPGLARGLAKNIQYF.

The rearrangement links TRBV27 to TRBJ2-3, with 8 bases aligning to TRBD2. This CDR3 has 15 residues. Losses at the gene ends were 2 bases for V and 5 bases for J; bases not matched to a gene: 6. Germline CDR1 and CDR2: MNHEY and SMNVEV (reference sequence). The CDR3 sequence: CASSLRGGRGDTQYF. The CDR3, as DNA: TGTGCCAGCAGTTTACGCGGGGGGCGAGGAGATACGCAGTATTTT.

The chain carries TRBV5-1 and TRBJ2-7, with D perhaps assigned TRBD1 or TRBD2 (5 bases each). Looked up from germline, CDR1 is SGHRS and CDR2 is YFSETQ. V was clipped by 4 bases and J by 2 bases, with 19 bases between them. CDR3 length: 16 amino acids. This CDR3 is CASSLPGTFCPYEQYF. The CDR3 DNA follows: TGCGCCAGCAGCCTCCCGGGGACCTTTTGTCCCTACGAGCAGTACTTC.

The V call is TRBV6-5, the J call TRBJ1-2, with TRBD1 matching over 9 bases. This CDR3 has 12 residues. In germline, CDR1 is MNHEY, CDR2 SVGAGI. With 5 bases clipped from V and 8 bases from J, the junction kept 3 bases outside the gene matches. DNA for the CDR3: TGTGCCAGCAGTGAGGGGACAGGGGGCTACACCTTC. Its protein is CASSEGTGGYTF.

Concerning this clonotype: The junction departs from germline at one end; a sequencing error may be responsible. The chain carries TRBV30 and TRBJ1-5, with D possibly being TRBD1 (5 bases). Germline assignment: CDR1 GTSNPN and CDR2 SVGIG (reference sequence). CDR3 length equals 13 residues. CDR3 residues: CAWRGTINQTQHF. In DNA form, the CDR3 reads TGTGCCTGGAGAGGGACGATCAATCAGACCCAGCATTTT.

This clonotype showed up just a few times. The CDR3 DNA sequence: TGTGCCAGCAGCTTAGCGGGGCTAAGCACCGGGGAGCTGTTTTTT. It specifies CASSLAGLSTGELFF. The rearrangement uses TRBV7-7 and TRBJ2-2, with D possibly TRBD1 on 5 matching bases. This CDR3 spans 15 amino acids. The germline V gene encodes CDR1 SSHAT and CDR2 FNYEAQ (reference sequence). V lost 0 bases to trimming and J lost 4 bases, with 9 bases between them.

The sample holds many counts of this clonotype. The chain combines TRBV4-3 with TRBJ2-1; 9 nucleotides line up with TRBD1. The CDR3 totals 16 residues. The V and J ends lost 3 bases and 4 bases, in that order; junction bases with no gene match: 7. CDR1 and CDR2 (germline): LGHNA, YSLEER. CDR3 amino acids: CASSQPGQGLYNEQFF. CDR3 DNA sequence: TGCGCCAGCAGCCAGCCGGGACAGGGCCTTTACAATGAGCAGTTCTTC.

This clonotype was counted many times. V usage is TRBV2 and J usage is TRBJ1-1; D gene ambiguous. The CDR3 sequence is 11 residues long. Per germline, CDR1 SNHLY and CDR2 FYNNEI. The V end lost 2 bases, the J end lost 6 bases, and 4 bases lay between the germline ends. CDR3 nucleotide sequence: TGTGCCAGCAGTGAATACGCTGAAGCTTTCTTT. Translating gives CASSEYAEAFF.

This clonotype was observed at least ten times. CDR3 nucleotides: TGCGCCAGCAGCAAAACTAGCGGGGAGTACACCGGGGAGCTGTTTTTT. Encoded protein: CASSKTSGEYTGELFF. The chain combines TRBV5-1 with TRBJ2-2, with 10 nucleotides matching TRBD2. V gave up 4 bases and J gave up 3 bases; unmatched junction bases: 6. CDR1 and CDR2 from the germline V gene are SGHRS and YFSETQ. There are 16 residues in the CDR3.

Ten or more counts support this clonotype. This chain connects TRBV5-1 to TRBJ1-1; D is possibly TRBD1 (5 bases). This CDR3 region has 14 residues. Germline CDR1 is SGHRS and CDR2 is YFSETQ. V gave up 3 bases and J gave up 0 bases, with 9 bases separating them. CDR3 sequence reads: CASSSGRMNTEAFF. For the CDR3, the DNA is TGCGCCAGCAGCTCAGGGAGGATGAACACTGAAGCTTTCTTT. The full variable domain, rest sourced from reference TRBV5-1 and TRBJ1-1, is KAGVTQTPRYLIKTRGQQVTLSCSPISGHRSVSWYQQTPGQGLQFLFEYFSETQRNKGNFPGRFSGRQFSNSRSEMNVSTLELGDSALYLCASSSGRMNTEAFFGQGTRLTVV.

The CDR3 DNA sequence: TGCGCCAGCAGCCTCACTGTCCGAGAAAAACTGTTTTTT. Translation: CASSLTVREKLFF. The chain is built from TRBV4-1 and TRBJ1-4; D is undetermined. In germline, CDR1 is MGHRA, CDR2 YSYEKL. The CDR3 has 13 amino acids. Trimming removed 4 bases from V and 8 bases from J, with 11 bases in between.